These 23 T cell receptor beta chains were sequenced from one sample in a study of post-analysis software for immune sequencing data. Study-wide results and limits: Patients carried a handful of TRBV segments more frequently than controls did, and TRBV5-6, TRBV5-1 and TRBV20-1 were among them.

Unique molecular identifiers were present in the TCR beta cDNA libraries. MiXCR, run by TCRdb on the PCR reads, gives a single entry per CDR3 protein. The table has about 540,000 distinct CDR3 sequences, around 31% seen once; the top ten hold 4.5% to 7.5%. These receptors lack a known antigen. What was sequenced was blood. The receptors were sampled from a girl aged 2-17 years with multiple sclerosis.

The chain couples TRBV7-3 to TRBJ2-1; 7 bases map to TRBD1. V lost 5 bases, J lost 5 bases, and 9 bases stayed unmatched. Germline V CDR1 and CDR2: SGHTA, FQGTGA. This CDR3 is 15 amino acids long. The CDR3 nucleotides are TGTGCCAGCAGCGTTCGGGACAGTAAAGACAATGAGCAGTTCTTC. It translates to CASSVRDSKDNEQFF.

The rearrangement links TRBV7-2 to TRBJ1-2; D perhaps matches TRBD1 (5 bases). Germline loops: CDR1 SGHTA, CDR2 FQGNSA. The CDR3 length is 16 residues. V lost 1 base and J lost 4, with 16 bases in between. CDR3 region: CASSLGTWQGTYGYTF. CDR3 nucleotide sequence: TGTGCCAGCAGCTTAGGCACTTGGCAGGGCACCTATGGCTACACCTTC.

There are many counts of this clonotype. At one end, the junction sequence differs from germline, possibly due to a read error. This CDR3 reads CASSPEGGETQYF. The CDR3 DNA is TGTGCCAGCTCACCCGAAGGCGGAGAGACCCAGTACTTC. The genes are TRBV5-1 and TRBJ2-5; D gene unclear. Germline CDR1 SGHRS, CDR2 YFSETQ. The CDR3 has 13 amino acids.

This chain connects TRBV20-1 to TRBJ1-5; D remains unclear. From germline, CDR1 is DFQATT and CDR2 SNEGSKA (reference sequence). V was clipped by 4 bases and J by 6 bases, with 13 bases between them. The CDR3 has 13 residues. CDR3 protein: CSAKGRAAQPQHF. The CDR3, as DNA: TGCAGTGCTAAAGGGAGAGCCGCTCAGCCCCAGCATTTT.

For this clonotype: Being one base from a much bigger clone, this may be a read error. J is TRBJ2-1 and V is TRBV7-9; TRBD2 is a possible D gene (6 bases). The V gene lost 0 bases and the J gene lost 13 bases, with 16 bases spanning the gap. Germline V gene lookup returns CDR1 SEHNR and CDR2 FQNEAQ (reference sequence). The CDR3 covers 14 residues. The CDR3 DNA reads as TGTGCCAGCAGCTTAGCGGGGTATGGAGGGACCCAGTTCTTC. Its protein product is CASSLAGYGGTQFF.

This clonotype was found a few times. The chain links TRBV5-1 to TRBJ2-5, with a weak D call TRBD2 (5 bases). In germline, CDR1 is SGHRS, CDR2 YFSETQ. The CDR3 is 16 amino acids. V lost 3 bases and J 4 bases, leaving 19 bases between the germline ends. The CDR3: CASSSPGPGKGETQYF. Here the CDR3 DNA reads TGCGCCAGCAGCTCCCCCGGGCCGGGAAAAGGAGAGACCCAGTACTTC.

CDR3 DNA: TGTGCCAGCAGCCTCGTTTCTTGGGCAGGGGGAGGATCCGGCAATCAGCCCCAGCATTTT. Translating it yields CASSLVSWAGGGSGNQPQHF. The rearrangement uses TRBV7-2 and TRBJ1-5, with 7 bases fitting TRBD1. Germline trimming cut 5 bases from V and 2 bases from J; bases unmatched to any gene: 21. The CDR3 extends over 20 amino acids. The germline V gene has CDR1 SGHTA and CDR2 FQGNSA.

The chain recombines TRBV6-1 with TRBJ2-5; 7 nucleotides agree with TRBD1. V lost 8 bases and J lost 3; bases outside the gene matches: 12. From germline, CDR1 is MNHNS and CDR2 SASEGT. The CDR3 extends over 15 amino acids. This CDR3 is CASLDRDRAEETQYF. The CDR3 DNA reads TGTGCCAGCTTGGACCGGGACAGAGCTGAAGAGACCCAGTACTTC.

This clonotype was seen a handful of times. The chain employs TRBV7-9 and TRBJ2-5, with D perhaps TRBD1 (6 bases). The CDR3 loop spans 14 amino acids. V was cut by 3 bases and J by 2 bases, with 10 bases left in between. Germline V CDR1 and CDR2: SEHNR, FQNEAQ (reference sequence). The CDR3 spells CASSFQDRQETQYF. CDR3 in DNA: TGTGCCAGCAGCTTTCAGGACAGACAAGAGACCCAGTACTTC.

The DNA of the CDR3 is TGTGCCAGCAGTTACGAGACACGAAAGGGAAACACCATATATTTT. Protein sequence: CASSYETRKGNTIYF. The genes are TRBV6-6 and TRBJ1-3, with D unclear. Germline V gene data show CDR1 as MNHNY and CDR2 as SVGAGI (reference sequence). The CDR3 loop spans 15 amino acids. Trimming stripped 2 bases from V and 4 bases from J, with 12 bases between.

This sequence joins TRBV10-3 and TRBJ1-1, with D tentatively TRBD1 (5 bases). Germline values: CDR1 ENHRY, CDR2 SYGVKD. This CDR3 spans 13 amino acids. Trimming took 7 bases from V and 4 from J, leaving 13 bases between them. The chain's CDR3 is CAINPGQGTEAFF. In DNA form, the CDR3 reads TGTGCCATCAATCCGGGGCAAGGCACTGAAGCTTTCTTT.

The chain joins TRBV6-5 to TRBJ1-1; possible D gene TRBD1, 5 bases. V lost 8 bases and J lost 4, with 14 bases in between. The CDR3 consists of 13 residues. CDR1 MNHEY and CDR2 SVGAGI come from the germline V gene. DNA of the CDR3: TGTGCCAGCCGCCGGGGGGAGGGCACTGAAGCTTTCTTT. Its translation is CASRRGEGTEAFF.

The table lists this clonotype with a few counts. V gene TRBV20-1 combines with J gene TRBJ2-3; 11 bases agree with TRBD1. The CDR3 extends over 18 amino acids. CDR1 DFQATT and CDR2 SNEGSKA come from the germline V gene (reference sequence). V gave up 8 bases and J gave up 2 bases; unmatched junction bases: 18. CDR3 sequence reads: CSPRTGGSRIFSTDTQYF. Here the CDR3 DNA reads TGCAGTCCCCGGACAGGGGGCTCCCGAATCTTCTCCACAGATACGCAGTATTTT.

This clonotype has only a few counts. The V gene is TRBV12-3 or TRBV12-4, the J gene TRBJ2-1; 14 nucleotides line up with TRBD2. The length of the CDR3 is 21 residues. The V segment lost 0 bases and the J segment 0 bases; nucleotides outside the gene matches: 10. The CDR3 here is CASSLALRGLAGGFSYNEQFF. Written as DNA, the CDR3 is TGTGCCAGCAGTTTAGCCCTAAGAGGACTAGCGGGGGGATTCTCCTACAATGAGCAGTTCTTC.

The genes are TRBV6-2 or TRBV6-3 and TRBJ2-3; no reliable D call. Germline-derived CDR1 and CDR2 are MNHEY and SVGEGT. This CDR3 has 13 amino acids. Between the trimmed V and J ends, which lost 5 bases and 7 bases, there was a span of 13 bases. The CDR3 spells CASSTLRGNTQYF. The CDR3, as DNA: TGTGCCAGCAGTACCCTCAGAGGCAATACGCAGTATTTT.

The genes are TRBV19 and TRBJ1-1; 11 bases match TRBD1. CDR1 is LNHDA, CDR2 SQIVND, per germline (reference sequence). Unmatched junction bases numbered 3, after V lost 10 bases and J lost 8 bases. The CDR3 has 11 amino acids. The CDR3 spells CATGQGAEAFF. The CDR3 bases are TGTGCCACCGGACAGGGGGCCGAAGCTTTCTTT.

CDR3 loop: CSASLGPDGYTF. CDR3 nucleotide sequence: TGCAGTGCTAGTCTGGGGCCCGATGGCTACACCTTC. This chain connects TRBV20-1 to TRBJ1-2, with D maybe TRBD1 (5 bases). V was shortened by 3 bases and J by 6 bases, with 11 bases between the two germline ends. The CDR3 is 12 residues long. Per germline, CDR1 DFQATT and CDR2 SNEGSKA (reference sequence).

CDR3 in DNA: TGCAGCGCCAGCGGGGGGGAGTACAATGAGCAGTTCTTC. This gives the protein CSASGGEYNEQFF. The chain links TRBV29-1 to TRBJ2-1; TRBD2 agrees at 10 bases. The junction had 4 bases not matched to a gene; V was cut back by 7 bases and J by 4 bases. CDR3 length: 13 residues. Germline values: CDR1 SQVTM, CDR2 ANQGSEA.

The CDR3 coding sequence is TGCGCCAGCAGCTTGGCCCTGGGGGCCGGTGAGACCCAGTACTTC. The encoded protein is CASSLALGAGETQYF. The rearrangement uses TRBV5-1 and TRBJ2-5; D might be TRBD1 (6 bases). Germline assignment: CDR1 SGHRS and CDR2 YFSETQ. The ends were cut back, 0 bases at V and 5 bases at J, with 14 bases in the middle. CDR3 size: 15 residues.

The chain joins TRBV29-1 to TRBJ1-1, with no clear D. V was trimmed by 7 bases and J by 1 base, leaving 7 bases between them. Germline CDR1 SQVTM, CDR2 ANQGSEA. CDR3 size: 11 residues. The DNA for the CDR3 is TGCAGCGCCGATCAGAACACTGAAGCTTTCTTT. This encodes CSADQNTEAFF.

This chain connects TRBV6-2 or TRBV6-3 to TRBJ2-7; D call uncertain. Trimming took 0 bases from V and 3 from J, leaving 6 bases between them. The length of the CDR3 is 13 residues. The germline gives CDR1 MNHEY, CDR2 SVGEGT. Written as DNA, the CDR3 is TGTGCCAGCAGTTACTCTAACTTCTACGAGCAGTACTTC. It encodes CASSYSNFYEQYF.

The chain uses TRBV5-1 and TRBJ2-1, with D perhaps TRBD1 (5 bases). Trimming left V 3 bases short and J 3 bases short, with 7 bases between. Germline assignment: CDR1 SGHRS and CDR2 YFSETQ. The CDR3 extends over 13 amino acids. CDR3 DNA sequence: TGCGCCAGCAGCTATGACAGCTACAATGAGCAGTTCTTC. The encoded protein is CASSYDSYNEQFF.

This clonotype was detected only a few times. The gene calls are TRBV29-1 and TRBJ2-7; 7 nucleotides agree with TRBD1. Trimming cost V 6 bases and J 6 bases; bases outside gene matches: 8. CDR1 is SQVTM and CDR2 is ANQGSEA in the germline V gene. The CDR3 runs 12 residues. CDR3 sequence (DNA): TGCAGCGTCAGCACAGGGGTACTCGAGCAGTACTTC. Translated, it gives CSVSTGVLEQYF.